The T cell receptor beta chain under discussion was sequenced for a study of response to subunit inactivated influenza vaccine. Trimming removed 3 bases at V and 6 bases at J, with 11 bases between. Germline V gene sequence: CDR1 SGHRS, CDR2 YFSETQ. This CDR3 has 13 amino acids. One entry per CDR3 protein results from TCRdb running MiXCR on the RT-PCR reads. The sample has more than 550,000 distinct CDR3 sequences; over 9% are singletons. The data also belong to a second study, concerning T cells expressing NK-cell markers. This second study says: Researchers built TCR beta cDNA using 5'RACE template switching with UMIs. Sequencing of TCR beta repertoires drew on sorted CD3+CD56+NKG2C+, CD3+CD56+NKG2C- and CD3+CD56-NKG2C+ T cells. One of the eight sequenced donors was seronegative, whereas the other seven were HCMV-seropositive. The authors restricted sorting to alpha-beta TCR T cells with an anti-gamma-delta TCR antibody in several experiments. About 1.0-8% of CD8+ T cells in several donors belonged to dominant NKG2C+ clonotypes.

Specimen: PBMCs from blood, collected on the day of vaccination. The chain carries TRBV5-1 and TRBJ2-3; no firm D call. The clonotype comes from a man in his fifties or sixties who received an inactivated influenza vaccine. The CDR3 DNA reads as TGCGCCAGCAGCTCCGACGGCAAGGATACGCAGTATTTT. Its translation is CASSSDGKDTQYF.